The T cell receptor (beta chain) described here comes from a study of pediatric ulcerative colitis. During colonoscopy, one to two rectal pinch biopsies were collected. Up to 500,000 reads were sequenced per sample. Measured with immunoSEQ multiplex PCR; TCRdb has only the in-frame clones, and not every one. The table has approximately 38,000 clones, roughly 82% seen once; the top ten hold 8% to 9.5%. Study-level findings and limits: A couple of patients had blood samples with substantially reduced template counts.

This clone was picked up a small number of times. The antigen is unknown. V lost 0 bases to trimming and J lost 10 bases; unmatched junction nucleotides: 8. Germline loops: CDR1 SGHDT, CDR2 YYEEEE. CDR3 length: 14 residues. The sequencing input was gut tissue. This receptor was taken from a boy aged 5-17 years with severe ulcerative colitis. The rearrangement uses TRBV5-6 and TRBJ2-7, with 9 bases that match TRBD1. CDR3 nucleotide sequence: TGTGCCAGCAGCTTGGGCGACAGGGGGTCGATCCAGTACTTC. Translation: CASSLGDRGSIQYF.